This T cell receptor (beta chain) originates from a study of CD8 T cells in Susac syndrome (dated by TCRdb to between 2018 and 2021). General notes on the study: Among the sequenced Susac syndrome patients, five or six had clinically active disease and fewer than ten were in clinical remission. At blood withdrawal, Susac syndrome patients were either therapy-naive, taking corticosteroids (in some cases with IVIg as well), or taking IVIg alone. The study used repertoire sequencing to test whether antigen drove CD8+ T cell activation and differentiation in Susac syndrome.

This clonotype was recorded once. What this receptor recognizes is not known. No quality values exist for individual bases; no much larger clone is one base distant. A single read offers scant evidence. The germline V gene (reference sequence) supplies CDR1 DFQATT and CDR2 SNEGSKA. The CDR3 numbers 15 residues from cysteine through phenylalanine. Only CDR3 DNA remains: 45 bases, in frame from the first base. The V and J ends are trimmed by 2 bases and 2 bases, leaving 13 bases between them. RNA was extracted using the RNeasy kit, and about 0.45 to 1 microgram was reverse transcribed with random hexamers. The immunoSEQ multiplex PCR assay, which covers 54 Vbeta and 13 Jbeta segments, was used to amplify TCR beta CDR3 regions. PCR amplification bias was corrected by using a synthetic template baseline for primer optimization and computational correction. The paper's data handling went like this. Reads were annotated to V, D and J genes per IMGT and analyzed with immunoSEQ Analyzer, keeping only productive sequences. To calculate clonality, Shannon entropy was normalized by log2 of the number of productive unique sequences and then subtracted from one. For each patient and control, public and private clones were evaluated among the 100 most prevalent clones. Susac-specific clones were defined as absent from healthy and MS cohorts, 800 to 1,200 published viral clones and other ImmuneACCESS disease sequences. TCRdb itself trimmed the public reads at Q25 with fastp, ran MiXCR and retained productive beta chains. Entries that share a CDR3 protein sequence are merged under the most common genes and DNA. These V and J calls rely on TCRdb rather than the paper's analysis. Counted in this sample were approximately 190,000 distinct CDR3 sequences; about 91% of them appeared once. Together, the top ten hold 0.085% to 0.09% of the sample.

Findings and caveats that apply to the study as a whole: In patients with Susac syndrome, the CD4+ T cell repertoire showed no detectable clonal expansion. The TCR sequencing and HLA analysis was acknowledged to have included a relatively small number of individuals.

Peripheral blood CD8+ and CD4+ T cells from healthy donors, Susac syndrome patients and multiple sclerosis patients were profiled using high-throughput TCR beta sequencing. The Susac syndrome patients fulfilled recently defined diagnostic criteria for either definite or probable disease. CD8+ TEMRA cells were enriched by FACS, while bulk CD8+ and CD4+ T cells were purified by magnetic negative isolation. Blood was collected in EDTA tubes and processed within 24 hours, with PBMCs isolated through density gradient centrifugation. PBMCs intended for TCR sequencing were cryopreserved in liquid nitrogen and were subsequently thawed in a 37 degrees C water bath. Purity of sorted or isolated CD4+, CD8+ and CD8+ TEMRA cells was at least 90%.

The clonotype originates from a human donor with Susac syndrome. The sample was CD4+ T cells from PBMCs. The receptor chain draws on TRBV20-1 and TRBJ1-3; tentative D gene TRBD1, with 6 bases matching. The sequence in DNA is TGCAGTGCTAGATTTGGGGGCATCGCTGGAAACACCATATATTTT. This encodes CSARFGGIAGNTIYF.